The T cell receptor (beta chain) described here comes from a study of beta chain features in type 1 diabetes. TCRB transcripts that were expressed got sequenced, as all of the isolated RNA had been reverse transcribed. Sequencing used immunoSEQ multiplex PCR; TCRdb keeps in-frame clones, though not all of them. The sample shows fewer than 350,000 clones, 15% of them seen only once. Comments on this clone: Its cognate antigen is unknown.

Germline CDR1 reads MDHEN; CDR2 reads SYDVKM. Trimming stripped 6 bases from V and 4 bases from J, with 10 bases between. The CDR3 covers 12 residues. General study results and limits: Fewer junction insertions and more nucleotide deletions appeared in type 1 diabetes patients. No resolution was reached here on whether HLA type influences TCRB rearrangement. The study found moderately but significantly shorter TCRB CDR3s in all four CD4+ subsets of Type 1 diabetes patients.

The gene calls are TRBV28 and TRBJ2-7; tentative D call: TRBD2 (6 bases). Sequenced: naive CD4+ T cells from blood. The clonotype originates from a man between 18 and 29 years old with type 1 diabetes. The CDR3 sequence: CASRDGGYEQYF. The CDR3 DNA reads TGTGCCAGCAGAGATGGAGGGTACGAGCAGTACTTC.